This TCR beta chain was profiled in a study of blood T cell repertoires in COVID-19. As for the study in general: The analysed material was cDNA or gDNA that came from T cells, B-cell-depleted T cells, or PBMCs.

Original methodology: Nucleated cell number was recorded as an estimate derived from reference gene primer amplification. This table comes from immunoSEQ multiplex PCR, and its TCRdb copy is limited to in-frame clones, with some not included. D and trimming were read from the DNA, whereas the V and J calls and clone size are those reported in that table. The repertoire includes around 130,000 clones, less than 85% of them detected once, and more than 10% sits in the top ten. The ends lost 6 bases at V and 5 bases at J; junction bases unmatched: 6. The CDR3 is 13 residues long. This TCR derives from a woman aged 55-69 years with acute or convalescent COVID-19. Specimen: peripheral blood. The V gene is TRBV12-3 or TRBV12-4, the J gene TRBJ1-1; 7 nucleotides agree with TRBD1. CDR3 residues: CASSADRVTEAFF. The CDR3 coding sequence is TGTGCCAGCAGCGCTGACAGGGTAACTGAAGCTTTCTTT.